The 32 T cell receptor beta chains reported below all come from one sample, sequenced in a study of OX40 agonist ivuxolimab in advanced cancers. Here immunoSEQ multiplex PCR was the method, and the copy in TCRdb shows in-frame clones only, minus some. Of 44,000 or so clones in the sample, approximately 79% were seen once. Source: CD4+ or CD8+ T cells sorted from blood, taken in a trial of the OX40 agonist ivuxolimab. These receptors came from an adult with an advanced solid tumor such as melanoma, head and neck, liver or kidney cancer.

Comments on this clone: The same CDR3 also results from other DNA sequences found in this sample. The J gene is TRBJ2-2, the V gene TRBV2; TRBD1 matches 7 bases. Per germline, CDR1 SNHLY and CDR2 FYNNEI. V was clipped by 6 bases and J by 7 bases; unmatched bases: 8. The CDR3 totals 14 residues. This chain's CDR3 is CASSPDRVNGELFF. The CDR3, as DNA: TGTGCCAGCAGCCCCGACAGGGTCAACGGGGAGCTGTTTTTT. Full variable domain (outside the CDR3, taken from reference TRBV2 and TRBJ2-2): EPEVTQTPSHQVTQMGQEVILRCVPISNHLYFYWYRQILGQKVEFLVSFYNNEISEKSEIFDDQFSVERPDGSNFTLKIRSTKLEDSAMYFCASSPDRVNGELFFGEGSRLTVL.

The V gene is TRBV29-1, the J gene TRBJ1-1; weak D call: TRBD1 (6 bases). The germline CDR1 and CDR2 sequences are SQVTM and ANQGSEA. The CDR3 covers 14 residues. Trimming shortened V by 6 bases and J by 3 bases, and 17 bases separated the two germline ends. DNA of the CDR3: TGCAGCGTGAGAAGGTCGGGGGCGTACACTGAAGCTTTCTTT. Translating it yields CSVRRSGAYTEAFF. Full variable domain (rest looked up from reference TRBV29-1 and TRBJ1-1): SAVISQKPSRDICQRGTSLTIQCQVDSQVTMMFWYRQQPGQSLTLIATANQGSEATYESGFVIDKFPISRPNLTFSTLTVSNMSPEDSSIYLCSVRRSGAYTEAFFGQGTRLTVV.

The rearrangement links TRBV1 to TRBJ2-6. TRBV1 is a known pseudogene. CDR3 length equals 18 residues. The CDR3 here is CTSRMGRLCKIRANVLTF. The DNA of the CDR3 is TGCACCAGCAGAATGGGACGTTTGTGCAAAATTCGGGCCAACGTCCTGACTTTC.

J is TRBJ2-1 and V is TRBV7-2; 7 nucleotides match TRBD2. Germline CDR1 and CDR2: SGHTA and FQGNSA. This CDR3 has 11 residues. V was pared by 5 bases and J by 10 bases, with 2 bases of the junction left unmatched. In nucleotides, the CDR3 is TGTGCCAGCAGCATGACTAGCGAGCAGTTCTTC. Its protein product is CASSMTSEQFF.

This chain connects TRBV5-5 to TRBJ1-5; 7 bases are shared with TRBD1. The CDR3 is made up of 15 amino acids. V shed 6 bases, J shed 11 bases, and the junction held 17 bases outside the gene matches. CDR1 and CDR2 from the germline V gene are SGHKS and YYEKEE (reference sequence). The chain's CDR3 is CASTISPEGARAQHF. The CDR3 bases are TGTGCCAGCACCATCTCCCCGGAGGGGGCAAGGGCCCAGCATTTT.

The J gene is TRBJ2-7, the V gene TRBV5-8; D is uncertain. Germline V gene lookup returns CDR1 SGHTS and CDR2 YDEGEE. This CDR3 contains 13 residues. V was shortened by 0 bases and J by 8 bases, with 12 bases between the two germline ends. CDR3 region: CASSLEETVKQYF. The CDR3 bases are TGTGCCAGCAGCTTGGAGGAGACCGTCAAGCAGTACTTC.

In DNA, the CDR3 is TGTGCCAGCAGCTCACGGGCTAGCGGAAACTCCGGGGAGCTGTTTTTT. The encoded protein is CASSSRASGNSGELFF. The chain has TRBV4-2 and TRBJ2-2, with TRBD2 identical over 7 bases. After removal of 5 bases from V and 6 bases from J, the junction contained 12 bases not matched to a gene. The CDR3 is 16 residues long. Looked up from germline, CDR1 is LGHNA and CDR2 is YNFKEQ.

The chain recombines TRBV6-1 with TRBJ2-3; D uncertain. V was trimmed by 3 bases and J by 4 bases, leaving 20 bases between them. This CDR3 region has 17 residues. Per the germline V gene, CDR1 is MNHNS and CDR2 is SASEGT. The CDR3 reads CASSDRAKSMAADTQYF. CDR3 DNA sequence: TGTGCCAGCAGTGATAGGGCGAAGTCGATGGCTGCAGATACGCAGTATTTT.

V gene TRBV5-4 combines with J gene TRBJ1-4, with D maybe TRBD1 (6 bases). Trimming removed 0 bases at V and 2 bases at J, with 11 bases between. Germline CDR1 is SGHNT and CDR2 is YYREEE (reference sequence). The CDR3 runs 16 residues. The CDR3 region has the DNA TGTGCCAGCAGCTTGGGGGGGGCGAGGACTAATGAAAAACTGTTTTTT. This codes for CASSLGGARTNEKLFF.

The rearrangement joins TRBV9 to TRBJ2-5; D could derive from TRBD1 or TRBD2 (5 bases each). CDR3 length equals 16 residues. Trimming left V 0 bases short and J 3 bases short, with 15 bases between. In germline, CDR1 is SGDLS, CDR2 YYNGEE. CDR3 amino acids: CASSVGRGFTKETQYF. The CDR3 DNA reads TGTGCCAGCAGCGTAGGCCGGGGCTTCACTAAAGAGACCCAGTACTTC.

The chain recombines TRBV19 with TRBJ1-1; D is perhaps TRBD1 (5 bases). CDR1 is LNHDA and CDR2 is SQIVND in the germline V gene (reference sequence). The CDR3 runs 14 residues. The V end lost 10 bases, the J end lost 0 bases, and 15 bases lay between the germline ends. CDR3 amino acids: CAIAPTGMNTEAFF. In nucleotides, the CDR3 is TGTGCCATAGCCCCCACAGGAATGAACACTGAAGCTTTCTTT.

This clone was recorded once. The chain joins TRBV6-1 to TRBJ1-1; 7 nucleotides agree with TRBD1. Trimming cost V 5 bases and J 7 bases; bases outside gene matches: 10. Germline CDR1 MNHNS, CDR2 SASEGT. This CDR3 contains 14 residues. For the CDR3, the DNA is TGTGCCAGCAGTATAGGAACAGGGGTCTATGAAGCTTTCTTT. Amino acid sequence: CASSIGTGVYEAFF.

This sequence joins TRBV7-9 and TRBJ2-7; D tentatively fits TRBD1 or TRBD2 (5 bases each). In germline, CDR1 is SEHNR, CDR2 FQNEAQ (reference sequence). V dropped 4 bases and J dropped 2 bases, with 18 bases sitting between them. The CDR3 extends over 16 amino acids. The CDR3 is CASSSPLGDGTYEQYF. CDR3 in DNA: TGTGCCAGCAGCTCGCCCCTGGGGGACGGAACCTACGAGCAGTACTTC.

The V and J genes are TRBV5-1 and TRBJ2-3; D is uncertain. The germline V gene has CDR1 SGHRS and CDR2 YFSETQ. V was clipped by 2 bases and J by 0 bases, with 10 bases between them. CDR3 length: 15 residues. CDR3 in amino acids: CASSLGPSSTDTQYF. In nucleotides, the CDR3 is TGCGCCAGCAGCTTAGGACCATCTAGCACAGATACGCAGTATTTT.

This clone showed up just once. V and J are TRBV5-6 and TRBJ2-1; perhaps TRBD2 as D (5 bases). The germline V gene encodes CDR1 SGHDT and CDR2 YYEEEE. This CDR3 has 13 amino acids. Trimming took 4 bases from V and 8 from J, leaving 13 bases between them. CDR3 protein: CASSRLITDEQFF. Written as DNA, the CDR3 is TGTGCCAGCAGCCGACTAATCACCGATGAGCAGTTCTTC. The full variable domain, with the rest looked up from reference TRBV5-6 and TRBJ2-1, is DAGVTQSPTHLIKTRGQQVTLRCSPKSGHDTVSWYQQALGQGPQFIFQYYEEEERQRGNFPDRFSGHQFPNYSSELNVNALLLGDSALYLCASSRLITDEQFFGPGTRLTVL.

The chain uses TRBV5-4 and TRBJ1-1; no reliable D call. This CDR3 is 15 amino acids long. Germline loops: CDR1 SGHNT, CDR2 YYREEE (reference sequence). The V end lost 3 bases, the J end lost 0 bases, and 12 bases lay between the germline ends. The CDR3 DNA is TGTGCCAGCAGCTCACGGGGTGGGGTGAACACTGAAGCTTTCTTT. Translation: CASSSRGGVNTEAFF.

The V call is TRBV7-2, the J call TRBJ2-1; the D is unclear. Germline V gene lookup returns CDR1 SGHTA and CDR2 FQGNSA. The CDR3 length is 12 residues. V lost 5 bases and J 4 bases, leaving 6 bases between the germline ends. The CDR3 spells CASSVPYNEQFF. The CDR3 bases are TGTGCCAGCAGCGTTCCATACAATGAGCAGTTCTTC.

V and J are TRBV15 and TRBJ2-7; either TRBD1 or TRBD2 may supply D (6 bases each). Looked up from germline, CDR1 is LNHNV and CDR2 is YYDKDF (reference sequence). The V gene lost 1 base and the J gene lost 5 bases, with 12 bases spanning the gap. The CDR3 runs 14 residues. The CDR3 sequence: CATSRGQEGNEQYF. The CDR3 DNA reads as TGTGCCACCAGCAGAGGACAGGAGGGCAACGAGCAGTACTTC. Supplemented by reference TRBV15 and TRBJ2-7, the full variable domain reads DAMVIQNPRYQVTQFGKPVTLSCSQTLNHNVMYWYQQKSSQAPKLLFHYYDKDFNNEADTPDNFQSRRPNTSFCFLDIRSPGLGDTAMYLCATSRGQEGNEQYFGPGTRLTVT.

The table lists this clone with a count of one. V gene TRBV4-3 combines with J gene TRBJ2-2; D ambiguous. The germline V gene encodes CDR1 LGHNA and CDR2 YSLEER. This CDR3 has 14 residues. Deletions cut 4 bases from V and 0 bases from J, with 6 bases between. In nucleotides, the CDR3 is TGCGCCAGCAGCCTTGAGCCGAACACCGGGGAGCTGTTTTTT. Translated: CASSLEPNTGELFF.

This clone was seen a few times. The DNA for the CDR3 is TGTGCCAGCTCACTACAGGAGAACACTGAAGCTTTCTTT. Translation gives CASSLQENTEAFF. This chain uses TRBV18 with TRBJ1-1; a weak D match, TRBD1 (5 bases). From germline, CDR1 is KGHSH and CDR2 LQKENI. This CDR3 spans 13 amino acids. V gave up 4 bases and J gave up 1 base, with 7 bases separating them.

The CDR3 here is CASSSTPSGGELFF. CDR3 in DNA: TGCGCCAGCAGCTCGACACCCTCCGGCGGGGAGCTGTTTTTT. This chain joins TRBV5-1 and TRBJ2-2; D call uncertain. This CDR3 has 14 residues. Trimming took off 3 bases at V and 7 bases at J, with 13 bases between the two ends. Looked up from germline, CDR1 is SGHRS and CDR2 is YFSETQ.

The chain uses TRBV10-3 and TRBJ1-2, with 9 bases matching TRBD1. Germline CDR1 reads ENHRY; CDR2 reads SYGVKD. The CDR3 has 15 amino acids. The trim removed 7 bases at V and 1 base at J, leaving 7 bases unmatched. CDR3 sequence (DNA): TGTGCCATCAAGAGGGGACAGGGACTTAACTATGGCTACACCTTC. Translated, it gives CAIKRGQGLNYGYTF.

The rearrangement uses TRBV6-6 and TRBJ1-2; D perhaps matches TRBD1 (5 bases). Trimming shortened V by 9 bases and J by 0 bases, and 17 bases separated the two germline ends. CDR1 is MNHNY, CDR2 SVGAGI, per germline (reference sequence). There are 15 residues in the CDR3. CDR3 sequence: CASYRRDGANYGYTF. The DNA of the CDR3 is TGTGCCAGTTATCGGCGGGACGGGGCTAACTATGGCTACACCTTC.

This sequence joins TRBV7-2 and TRBJ2-7; 9 bases match TRBD1. Germline V gene lookup returns CDR1 SGHTA and CDR2 FQGNSA. V shed 1 base and J 0 bases; nucleotides not matched to a gene: 7. The CDR3 is 17 residues long. This CDR3 reads CASSLGPPGQGSYEQYF. CDR3 sequence (DNA): TGTGCCAGCAGCTTAGGACCCCCGGGACAGGGCTCCTACGAGCAGTACTTC.

V is TRBV2 and J is TRBJ1-1; TRBD1 is a possible D gene (6 bases). This CDR3 is 15 amino acids long. CDR1 is SNHLY and CDR2 is FYNNEI in the germline V gene. Trimming took off 6 bases at V and 0 bases at J, with 14 bases between the two ends. The CDR3 DNA reads TGTGCCAGCAGGGAGACAGGTTGGATGAACACTGAAGCTTTCTTT. This gives the protein CASRETGWMNTEAFF.

This chain joins TRBV30 and TRBJ2-7, with D tentatively TRBD2 (7 bases). V lost 2 bases, J lost 3 bases, and 17 bases lay in between. Germline CDR1 reads GTSNPN; CDR2 reads SVGIG (reference sequence). The CDR3 contains 15 residues. This CDR3 reads CAWSPPGGRSYEQYF. CDR3 coding DNA: TGTGCCTGGAGTCCGCCGGGGGGCCGGAGCTACGAGCAGTACTTC.

V gene TRBV5-5 combines with J gene TRBJ2-7; 9 bases are shared with TRBD1. The V and J ends lost 0 bases and 4 bases, in that order; junction bases with no gene match: 11. The CDR3 loop spans 17 amino acids. Germline-derived CDR1 and CDR2 are SGHKS and YYEKEE (reference sequence). CDR3 protein: CASSLAPVGTGYYEQYF. As DNA, the CDR3 is TGTGCCAGCAGCTTGGCCCCCGTAGGGACAGGGTATTACGAGCAGTACTTC.

This sequence joins TRBV28 and TRBJ1-1, with 9 bases aligning to TRBD1. With V trimmed by 8 bases and J by 5 bases, 12 bases remained unmatched. The CDR3 is 15 amino acids. Per germline, CDR1 MDHEN and CDR2 SYDVKM. The CDR3 region has the DNA TGTGCCAGCGAAACCCTGGGGACAGGGAAAACTGAAGCTTTCTTT. As protein: CASETLGTGKTEAFF.

The V gene is TRBV19, the J gene TRBJ2-1; D is ambiguous. Trimming removed 3 bases from V and 7 bases from J, with 16 bases in between. There are 15 residues in the CDR3. The germline V gene encodes CDR1 LNHDA and CDR2 SQIVND (reference sequence). CDR3: CASSMTVVGVNEQFF. CDR3 nucleotide sequence: TGTGCCAGTAGTATGACCGTAGTGGGCGTTAATGAGCAGTTCTTC.

The table lists this clone with a count of one. The chain is built from TRBV7-3 and TRBJ1-5; perhaps TRBD1 as D (5 bases). The V gene lost 5 bases and the J gene lost 0 bases, with 17 bases spanning the gap. CDR3 length: 17 amino acids. Germline lookup yields CDR1 SGHTA and CDR2 FQGTGA. The CDR3 DNA reads TGTGCCAGCAGCGCGACAGAGCAGCCAGATAGCAATCAGCCCCAGCATTTT. Translation: CASSATEQPDSNQPQHF.

This chain connects TRBV7-2 to TRBJ2-1; either TRBD1 or TRBD2 may fit D (5 bases each). CDR3 length: 18 amino acids. Trimming stripped 1 base from V and 3 bases from J, with 19 bases between. Germline values: CDR1 SGHTA, CDR2 FQGNSA. CDR3 in amino acids: CASSLGLFGPGLYNEQFF. CDR3 DNA: TGTGCCAGCAGCTTAGGCCTCTTTGGACCGGGGCTCTACAATGAGCAGTTCTTC.

The rearrangement links TRBV6-5 to TRBJ2-3; D unresolved. V was cut by 4 bases and J by 4 bases, with 6 bases left in between. Germline CDR1 reads MNHEY; CDR2 reads SVGAGI. The CDR3 loop spans 12 amino acids. In DNA, the CDR3 is TGTGCCAGCAGTTCGGGCCCAGATACGCAGTATTTT. Residues: CASSSGPDTQYF.